Given below is one T cell receptor (beta chain) in context. This entry comes from a study of blood T cell repertoires in COVID-19. The protocol was immunoSEQ multiplex PCR, while the TCRdb copy is restricted to in-frame clones and leaves out a portion. The data show 310,000 or so clones, 89% seen once. Cohort allocation depended upon clinical history that participants reported. Recovered status in Cohort 3 required two negative PCRs, clearance, or symptom resolution. The receptor was derived from a woman aged 40 to 55 who had recovered from COVID-19. Source material: PBMCs or T cells enriched from blood (not recorded which).

This CDR3 is CAWKGGGRASYEQYF. The DNA of the CDR3 is TGTGCCTGGAAAGGAGGCGGGAGGGCCTCGTACGAGCAGTACTTC. The chain is built from TRBV30 and TRBJ2-7, with 9 nucleotides matching TRBD2. CDR1 and CDR2 from the germline V gene are GTSNPN and SVGIG (reference sequence). The CDR3 consists of 15 residues. V was clipped by 4 bases and J by 4 bases; unmatched bases: 11.